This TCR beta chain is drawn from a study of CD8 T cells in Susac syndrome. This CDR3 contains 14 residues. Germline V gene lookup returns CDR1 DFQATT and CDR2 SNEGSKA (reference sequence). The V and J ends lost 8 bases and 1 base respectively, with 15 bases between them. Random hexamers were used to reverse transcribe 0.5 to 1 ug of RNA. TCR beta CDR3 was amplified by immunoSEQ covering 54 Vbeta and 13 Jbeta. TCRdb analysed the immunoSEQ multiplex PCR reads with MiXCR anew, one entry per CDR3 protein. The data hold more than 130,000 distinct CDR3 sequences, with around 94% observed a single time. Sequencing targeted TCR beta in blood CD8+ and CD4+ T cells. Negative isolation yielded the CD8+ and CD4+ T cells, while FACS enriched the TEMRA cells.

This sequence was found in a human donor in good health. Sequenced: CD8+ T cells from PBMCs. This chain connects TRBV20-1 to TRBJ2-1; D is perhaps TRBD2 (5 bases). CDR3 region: CSRGEAASYNEQFF. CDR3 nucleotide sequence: TGCAGTCGGGGAGAGGCGGCTTCCTACAATGAGCAGTTCTTC.